These 3 T cell receptor beta chains came from one sample sequenced in a study of beta chain features in type 1 diabetes. Findings and limits, study-wide: TCRB CDR3s from Type 1 diabetes patients were moderately but significantly shorter in all four CD4+ subsets.

Expressed TCRB transcripts were sequenced because the isolated RNA had all been reverse transcribed beforehand. TCRdb keeps only in-frame clones here, not all; method: immunoSEQ multiplex PCR. The table records about 740,000 clones, roughly 12% of them present only once. These receptors' antigens are unknown. Material: naive CD4+ T cells from blood. These receptors were obtained from a man aged 18 to 35 with type 1 diabetes.

This clone has only a few counts. The V and J genes are TRBV2 and TRBJ2-7; 11 bases fit TRBD2. The CDR3 loop spans 14 amino acids. Germline CDR1 is SNHLY and CDR2 is FYNNEI. CDR3 loop: CSKSLAGGSYEQYF. The CDR3 bases are TGTTCAAAGAGCCTAGCGGGGGGCTCCTACGAGCAGTACTTC.

This clone has only a few counts. Within the sample, other DNA sequences also encode this same CDR3. V is TRBV5-1 and J is TRBJ2-1; D gene ambiguous. Germline V gene lookup returns CDR1 SGHRS and CDR2 YFSETQ. CDR3 length: 15 residues. Trimming took 0 bases from V and 1 from J, leaving 8 bases between them. CDR3 coding DNA: TGCGCCAGCAGCTTGGGAGGTGCTTCCTACAATGAGCAGTTCTTC. It yields the protein CASSLGGASYNEQFF.

This chain connects TRBV30 to TRBJ1-6, with D possibly matching TRBD1 (6 bases). Trimming took off 5 bases at V and 4 bases at J, with 12 bases between the two ends. The CDR3 runs to 14 residues. The germline V gene has CDR1 GTSNPN and CDR2 SVGIG (reference sequence). The CDR3 here is CAWANRDYNSPLHF. In nucleotides, the CDR3 is TGTGCCTGGGCTAACAGGGATTATAATTCACCCCTCCACTTT.